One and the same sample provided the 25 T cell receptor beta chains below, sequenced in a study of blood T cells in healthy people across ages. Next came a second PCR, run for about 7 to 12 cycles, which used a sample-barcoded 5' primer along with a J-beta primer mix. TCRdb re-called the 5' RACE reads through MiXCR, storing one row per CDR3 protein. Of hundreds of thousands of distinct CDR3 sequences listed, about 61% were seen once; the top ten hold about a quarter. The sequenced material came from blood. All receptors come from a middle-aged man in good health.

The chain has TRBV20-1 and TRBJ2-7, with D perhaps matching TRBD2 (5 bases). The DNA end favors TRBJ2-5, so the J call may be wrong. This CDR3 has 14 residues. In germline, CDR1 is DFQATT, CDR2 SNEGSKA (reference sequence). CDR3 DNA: TGCAGTGCTAGAAGGACGGGGTCCGGAGAGACCCAGTACTTC. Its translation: CSARRTGSGETQYF.

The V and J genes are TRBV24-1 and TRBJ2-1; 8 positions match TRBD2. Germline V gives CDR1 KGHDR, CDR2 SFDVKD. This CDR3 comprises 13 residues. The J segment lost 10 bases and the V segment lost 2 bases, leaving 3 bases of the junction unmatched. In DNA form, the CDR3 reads TGTGCCACCAGTGATTACGGCGGGAGGGAGCAGTTCTTC. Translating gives CATSDYGGREQFF.

The CDR3 nucleotides read TGTGCCATCGTCGATGGGGTCTACAATGAGCAGTTCTTC. It is translated as CAIVDGVYNEQFF. This chain connects TRBV11-3 to TRBJ2-1; D is unclear. CDR1 and CDR2 (germline): SGHNT, YENEEA. V shed 10 bases and J shed 3 bases, with 13 bases lying between them. CDR3 size: 13 residues.

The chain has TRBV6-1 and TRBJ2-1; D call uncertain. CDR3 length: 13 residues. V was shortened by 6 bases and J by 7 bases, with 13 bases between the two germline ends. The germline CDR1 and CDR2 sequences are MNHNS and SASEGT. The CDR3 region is CASSRPNPNEQFF. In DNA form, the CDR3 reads TGTGCCAGCAGCCGACCAAACCCTAATGAGCAGTTCTTC.

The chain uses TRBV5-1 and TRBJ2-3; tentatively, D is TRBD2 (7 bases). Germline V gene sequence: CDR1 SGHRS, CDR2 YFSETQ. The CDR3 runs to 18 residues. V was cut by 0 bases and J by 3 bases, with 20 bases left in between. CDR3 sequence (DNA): TGCGCCAGCAGCTTGGACGTCCCGGGGGGCGCGGGGACAGATACGCAGTATTTT. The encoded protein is CASSLDVPGGAGTDTQYF.

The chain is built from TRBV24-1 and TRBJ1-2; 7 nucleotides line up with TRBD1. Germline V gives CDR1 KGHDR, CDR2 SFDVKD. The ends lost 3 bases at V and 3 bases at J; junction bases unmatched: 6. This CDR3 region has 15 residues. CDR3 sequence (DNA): TGTGCCACCAGTGATCCCGGACAGGTCGACTATGGCTACACCTTC. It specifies CATSDPGQVDYGYTF.

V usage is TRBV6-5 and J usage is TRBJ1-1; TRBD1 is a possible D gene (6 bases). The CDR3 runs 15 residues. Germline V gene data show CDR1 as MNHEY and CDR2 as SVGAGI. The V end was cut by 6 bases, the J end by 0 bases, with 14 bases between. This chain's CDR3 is CASSSRGELNTEAFF. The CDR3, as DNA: TGTGCCAGCAGCAGTAGGGGGGAGCTGAACACTGAAGCTTTCTTT.

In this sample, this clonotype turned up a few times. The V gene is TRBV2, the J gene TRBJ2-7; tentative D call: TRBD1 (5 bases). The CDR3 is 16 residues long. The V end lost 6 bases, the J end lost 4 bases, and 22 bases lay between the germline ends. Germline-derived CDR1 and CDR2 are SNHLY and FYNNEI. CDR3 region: CASSQGQGPMNYEQYF. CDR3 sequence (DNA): TGTGCCAGCAGCCAGGGTCAGGGCCCTATGAATTACGAGCAGTACTTC. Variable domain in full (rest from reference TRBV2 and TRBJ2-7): EPEVTQTPSHQVTQMGQEVILRCVPISNHLYFYWYRQILGQKVEFLVSFYNNEISEKSEIFDDQFSVERPDGSNFTLKIRSTKLEDSAMYFCASSQGQGPMNYEQYFGPGTRLTVT.

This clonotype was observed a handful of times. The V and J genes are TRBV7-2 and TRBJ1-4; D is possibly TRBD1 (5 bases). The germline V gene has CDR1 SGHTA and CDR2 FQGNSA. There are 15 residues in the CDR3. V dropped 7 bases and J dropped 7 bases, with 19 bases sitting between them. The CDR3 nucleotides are TGTGCCAGCACCCTTAGTGGACATTTGGGTGAAAAACTGTTTTTT. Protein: CASTLSGHLGEKLFF.

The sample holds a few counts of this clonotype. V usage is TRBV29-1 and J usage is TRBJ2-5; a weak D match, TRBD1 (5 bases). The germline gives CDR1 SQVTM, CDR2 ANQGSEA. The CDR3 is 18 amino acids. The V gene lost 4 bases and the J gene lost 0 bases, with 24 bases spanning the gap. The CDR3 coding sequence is TGCAGCGTTGTCGGGTCAGGGCCCCAGATTGGGTACCAAGAGACCCAGTACTTC. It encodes CSVVGSGPQIGYQETQYF.

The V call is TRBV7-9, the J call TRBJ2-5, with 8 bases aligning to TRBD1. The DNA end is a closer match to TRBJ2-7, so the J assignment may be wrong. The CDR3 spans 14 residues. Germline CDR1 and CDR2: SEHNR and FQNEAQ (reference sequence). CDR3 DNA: TGTGCCAGCAGTTTCGGGACAGGAATGACCGAGCAGTACTTC. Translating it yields CASSFGTGMTEQYF.

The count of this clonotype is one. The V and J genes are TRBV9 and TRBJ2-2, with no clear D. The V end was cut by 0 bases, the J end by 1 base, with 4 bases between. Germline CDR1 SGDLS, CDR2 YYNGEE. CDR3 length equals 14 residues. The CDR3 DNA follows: TGTGCCAGCAGCGTAGTCCAGAACACCGGGGAGCTGTTTTTT. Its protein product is CASSVVQNTGELFF.

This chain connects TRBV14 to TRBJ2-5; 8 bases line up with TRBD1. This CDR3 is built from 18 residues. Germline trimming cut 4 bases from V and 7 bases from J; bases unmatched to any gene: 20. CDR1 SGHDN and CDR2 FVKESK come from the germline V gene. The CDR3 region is CASSLQRGDVGQGLTQYF. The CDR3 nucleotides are TGTGCCAGCAGCCTACAACGGGGTGACGTCGGACAGGGACTGACCCAGTACTTC.

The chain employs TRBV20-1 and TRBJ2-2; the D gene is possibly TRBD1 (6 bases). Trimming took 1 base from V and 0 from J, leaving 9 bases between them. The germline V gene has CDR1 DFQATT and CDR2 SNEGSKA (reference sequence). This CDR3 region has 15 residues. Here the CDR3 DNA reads TGCAGTGCTAGAGGTGCAGGGGCGAACACCGGGGAGCTGTTTTTT. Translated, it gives CSARGAGANTGELFF.

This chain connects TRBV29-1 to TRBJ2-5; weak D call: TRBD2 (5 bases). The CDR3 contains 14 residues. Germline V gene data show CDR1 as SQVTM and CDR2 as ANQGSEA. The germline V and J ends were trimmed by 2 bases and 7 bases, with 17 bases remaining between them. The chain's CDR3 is CSVEPLQRKATQYF. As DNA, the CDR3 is TGCAGCGTTGAACCGTTACAGCGGAAAGCGACCCAGTACTTC.

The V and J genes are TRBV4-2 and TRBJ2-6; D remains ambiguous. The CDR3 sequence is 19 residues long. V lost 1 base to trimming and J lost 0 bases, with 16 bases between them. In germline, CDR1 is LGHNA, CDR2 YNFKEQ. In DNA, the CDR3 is TGTGCCAGCAGCCAAGTTGGGTCAGGACGTGTCTCTGGGGCCAACGTCCTGACTTTC. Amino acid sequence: CASSQVGSGRVSGANVLTF.

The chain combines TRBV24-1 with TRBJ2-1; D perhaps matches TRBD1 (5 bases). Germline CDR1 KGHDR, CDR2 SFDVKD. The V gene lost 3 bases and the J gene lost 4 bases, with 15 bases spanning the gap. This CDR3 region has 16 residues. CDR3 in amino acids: CATSDSREGFYNEQFF. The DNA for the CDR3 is TGTGCCACCAGTGATAGCAGGGAAGGGTTTTACAATGAGCAGTTCTTC.

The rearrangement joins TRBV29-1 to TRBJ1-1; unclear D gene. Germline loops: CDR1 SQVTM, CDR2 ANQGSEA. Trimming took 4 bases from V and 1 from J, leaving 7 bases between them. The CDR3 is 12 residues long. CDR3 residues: CSVGIGNTEAFF. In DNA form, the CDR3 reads TGCAGCGTTGGAATTGGGAACACTGAAGCTTTCTTT.

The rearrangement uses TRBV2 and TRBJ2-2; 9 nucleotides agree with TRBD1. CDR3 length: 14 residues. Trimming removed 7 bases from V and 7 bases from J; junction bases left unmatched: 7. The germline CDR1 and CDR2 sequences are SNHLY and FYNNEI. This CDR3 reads CASTRGQGNGELFF. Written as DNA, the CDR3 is TGTGCCAGCACCCGGGGACAGGGTAACGGGGAGCTGTTTTTT.

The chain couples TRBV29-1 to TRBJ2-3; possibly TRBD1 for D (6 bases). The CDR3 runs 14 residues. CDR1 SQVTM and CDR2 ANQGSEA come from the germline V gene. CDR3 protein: CNEGNRESTDTQYF. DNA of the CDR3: TGCAACGAAGGAAACAGGGAGAGCACAGATACGCAGTATTTT.

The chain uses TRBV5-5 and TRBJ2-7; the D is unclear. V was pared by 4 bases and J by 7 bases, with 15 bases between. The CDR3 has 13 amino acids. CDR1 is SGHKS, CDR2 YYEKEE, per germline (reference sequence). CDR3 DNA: TGTGCCAGCAGCCCAGCTCTGGTCGGAGAGCAGTACTTC. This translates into CASSPALVGEQYF.

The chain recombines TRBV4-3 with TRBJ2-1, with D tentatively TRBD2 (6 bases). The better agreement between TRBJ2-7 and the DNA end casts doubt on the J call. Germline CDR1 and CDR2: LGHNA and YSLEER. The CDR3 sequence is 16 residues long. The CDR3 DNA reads TGCGCCAGCAGCCAAGATCCCGCGGGATCCTACAATGAGCAGTACTTC. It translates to CASSQDPAGSYNEQYF.

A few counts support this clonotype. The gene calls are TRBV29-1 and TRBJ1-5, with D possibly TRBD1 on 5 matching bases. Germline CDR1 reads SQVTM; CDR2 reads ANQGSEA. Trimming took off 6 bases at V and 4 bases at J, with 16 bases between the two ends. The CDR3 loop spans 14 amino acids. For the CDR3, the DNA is TGCAGCGTGGCGGTGGGGGGTATTAATCAGCCCCAGCATTTT. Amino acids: CSVAVGGINQPQHF.

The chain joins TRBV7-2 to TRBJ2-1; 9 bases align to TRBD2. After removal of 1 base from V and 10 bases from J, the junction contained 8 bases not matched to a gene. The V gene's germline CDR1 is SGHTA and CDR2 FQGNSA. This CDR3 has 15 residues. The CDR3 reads CASSLVASGTGEQFF. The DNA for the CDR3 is TGTGCCAGCAGCTTAGTGGCTAGCGGGACTGGGGAGCAGTTCTTC.

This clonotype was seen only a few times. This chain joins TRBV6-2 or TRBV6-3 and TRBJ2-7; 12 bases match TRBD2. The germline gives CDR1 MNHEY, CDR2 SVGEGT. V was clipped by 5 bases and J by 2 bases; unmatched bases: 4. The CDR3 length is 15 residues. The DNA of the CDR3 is TGTGCCAGCAGTCGACTAGCGGGGGAGACCTACGAGCAGTACTTC. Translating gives CASSRLAGETYEQYF.